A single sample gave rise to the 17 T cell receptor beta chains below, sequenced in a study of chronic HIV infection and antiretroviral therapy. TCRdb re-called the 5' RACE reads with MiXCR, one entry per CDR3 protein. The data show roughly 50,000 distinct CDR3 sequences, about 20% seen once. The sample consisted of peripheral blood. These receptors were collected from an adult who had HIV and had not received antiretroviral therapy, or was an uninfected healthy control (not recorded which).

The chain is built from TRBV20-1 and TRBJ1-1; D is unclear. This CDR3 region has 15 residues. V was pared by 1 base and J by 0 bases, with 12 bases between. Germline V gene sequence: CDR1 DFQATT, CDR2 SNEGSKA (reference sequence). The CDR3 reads CSARVFEGMNTEAFF. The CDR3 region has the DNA TGCAGTGCTAGAGTGTTCGAGGGCATGAACACTGAAGCTTTCTTT.

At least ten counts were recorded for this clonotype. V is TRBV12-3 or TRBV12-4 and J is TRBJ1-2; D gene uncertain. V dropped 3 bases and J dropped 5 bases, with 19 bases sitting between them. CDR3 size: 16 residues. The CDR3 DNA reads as TGTGCCAGCAGTTTCATGGGGATTGGGGTGGGGTATGGCTACACCTTC. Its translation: CASSFMGIGVGYGYTF.

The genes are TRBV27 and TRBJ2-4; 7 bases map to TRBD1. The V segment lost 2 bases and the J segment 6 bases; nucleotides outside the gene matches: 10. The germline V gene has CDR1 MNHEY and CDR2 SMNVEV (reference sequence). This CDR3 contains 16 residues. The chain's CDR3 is CASSLTLAAGGNIQYF. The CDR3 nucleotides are TGTGCCAGCAGTTTAACGTTGGCCGCAGGGGGAAACATTCAGTACTTC.

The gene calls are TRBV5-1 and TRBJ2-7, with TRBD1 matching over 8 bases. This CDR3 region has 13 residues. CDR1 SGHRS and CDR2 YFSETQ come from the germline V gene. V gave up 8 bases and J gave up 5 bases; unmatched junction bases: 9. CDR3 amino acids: CASNPGQDHEQYF. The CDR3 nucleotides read TGCGCCAGTAATCCGGGACAGGACCACGAGCAGTACTTC.

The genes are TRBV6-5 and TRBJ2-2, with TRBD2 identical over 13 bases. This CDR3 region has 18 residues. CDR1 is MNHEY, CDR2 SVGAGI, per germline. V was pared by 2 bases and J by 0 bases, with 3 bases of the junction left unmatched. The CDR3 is CASSYEGLAGPNTGELFF. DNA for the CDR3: TGTGCCAGCAGTTACGAGGGACTAGCGGGACCGAACACCGGGGAGCTGTTTTTT.

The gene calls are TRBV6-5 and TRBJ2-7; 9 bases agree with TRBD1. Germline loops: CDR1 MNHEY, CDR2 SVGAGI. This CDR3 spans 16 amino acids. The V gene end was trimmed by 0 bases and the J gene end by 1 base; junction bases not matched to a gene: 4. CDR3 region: CASSYSFGTGSYEQYF. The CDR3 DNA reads TGTGCCAGCAGTTACTCTTTCGGGACAGGGTCCTACGAGCAGTACTTC.

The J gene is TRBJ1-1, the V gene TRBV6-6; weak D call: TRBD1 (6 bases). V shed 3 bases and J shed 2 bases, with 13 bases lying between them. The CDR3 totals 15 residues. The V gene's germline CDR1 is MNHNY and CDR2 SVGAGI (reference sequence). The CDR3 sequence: CASSYIPGQNTEAFF. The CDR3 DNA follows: TGTGCCAGCAGTTATATACCGGGACAAAACACTGAAGCTTTCTTT.

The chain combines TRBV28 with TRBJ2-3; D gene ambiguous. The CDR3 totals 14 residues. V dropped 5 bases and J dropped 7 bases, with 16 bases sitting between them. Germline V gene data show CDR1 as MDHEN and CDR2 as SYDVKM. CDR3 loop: CASSTPGYSNTQYF. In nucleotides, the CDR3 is TGTGCCAGCAGTACCCCGGGCTATAGTAATACGCAGTATTTT.

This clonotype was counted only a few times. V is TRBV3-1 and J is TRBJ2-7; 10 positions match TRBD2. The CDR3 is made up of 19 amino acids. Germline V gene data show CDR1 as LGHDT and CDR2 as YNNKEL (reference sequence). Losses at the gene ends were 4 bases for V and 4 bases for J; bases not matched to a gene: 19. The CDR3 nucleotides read TGTGCCAGCAGCCCATGGACTAGCGGCCACCCCTCTCCCTTGTACGAGCAGTACTTC. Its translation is CASSPWTSGHPSPLYEQYF.

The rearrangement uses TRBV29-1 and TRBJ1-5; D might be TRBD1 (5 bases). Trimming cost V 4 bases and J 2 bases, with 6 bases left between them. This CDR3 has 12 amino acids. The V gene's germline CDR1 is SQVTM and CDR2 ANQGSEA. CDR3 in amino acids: CSVGGGNQPQHF. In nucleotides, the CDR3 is TGCAGCGTTGGGGGGGGCAATCAGCCCCAGCATTTT.

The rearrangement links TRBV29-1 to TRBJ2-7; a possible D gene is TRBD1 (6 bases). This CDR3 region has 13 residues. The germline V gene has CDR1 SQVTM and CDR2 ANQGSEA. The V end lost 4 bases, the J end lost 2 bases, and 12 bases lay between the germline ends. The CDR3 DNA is TGCAGCGTTGGTCGACAGGCGCCCTACGAGCAGTACTTC. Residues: CSVGRQAPYEQYF.

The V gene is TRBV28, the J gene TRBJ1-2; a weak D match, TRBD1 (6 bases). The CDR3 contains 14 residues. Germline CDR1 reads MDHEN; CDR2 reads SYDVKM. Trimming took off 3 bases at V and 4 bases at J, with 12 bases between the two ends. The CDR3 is CASSFAGVSYGYTF. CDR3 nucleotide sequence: TGTGCCAGCAGTTTTGCAGGGGTGAGCTATGGCTACACCTTC.

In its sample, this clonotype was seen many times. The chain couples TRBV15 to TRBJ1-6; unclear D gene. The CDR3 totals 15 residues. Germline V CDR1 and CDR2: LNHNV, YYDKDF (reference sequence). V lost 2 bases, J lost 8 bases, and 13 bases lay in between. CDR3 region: CATSRQETADSPLHF. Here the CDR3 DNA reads TGTGCCACCAGCAGACAGGAAACGGCGGATTCACCCCTCCACTTT.

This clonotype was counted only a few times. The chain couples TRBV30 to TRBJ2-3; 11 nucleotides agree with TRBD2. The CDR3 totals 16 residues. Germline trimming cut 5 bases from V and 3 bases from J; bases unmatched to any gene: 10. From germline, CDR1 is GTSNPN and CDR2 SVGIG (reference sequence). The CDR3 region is CAWGAPGLAVTDTQYF. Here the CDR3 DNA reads TGTGCCTGGGGAGCTCCGGGACTAGCGGTTACAGATACGCAGTATTTT.

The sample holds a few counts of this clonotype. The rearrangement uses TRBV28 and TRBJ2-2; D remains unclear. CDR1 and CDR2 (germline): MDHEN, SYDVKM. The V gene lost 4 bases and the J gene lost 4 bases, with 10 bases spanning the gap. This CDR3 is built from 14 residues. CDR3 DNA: TGTGCCAGCAGTTACTCTTTCGGCACCGGGGAGCTGTTTTTT. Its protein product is CASSYSFGTGELFF.

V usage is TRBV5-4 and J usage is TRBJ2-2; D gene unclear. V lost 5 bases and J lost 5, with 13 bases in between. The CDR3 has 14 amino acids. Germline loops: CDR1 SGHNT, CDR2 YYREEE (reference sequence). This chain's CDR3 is CASSSATVTGELFF. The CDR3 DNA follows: TGTGCCAGCAGTTCTGCAACAGTGACCGGGGAGCTGTTTTTT.

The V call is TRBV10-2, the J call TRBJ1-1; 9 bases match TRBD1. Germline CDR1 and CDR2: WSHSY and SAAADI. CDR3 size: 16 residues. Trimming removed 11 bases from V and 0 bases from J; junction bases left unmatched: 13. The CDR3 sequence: CAVRDREGVMNTEAFF. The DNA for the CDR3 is TGCGCCGTCCGGGACAGGGAAGGGGTCATGAACACTGAAGCTTTCTTT.